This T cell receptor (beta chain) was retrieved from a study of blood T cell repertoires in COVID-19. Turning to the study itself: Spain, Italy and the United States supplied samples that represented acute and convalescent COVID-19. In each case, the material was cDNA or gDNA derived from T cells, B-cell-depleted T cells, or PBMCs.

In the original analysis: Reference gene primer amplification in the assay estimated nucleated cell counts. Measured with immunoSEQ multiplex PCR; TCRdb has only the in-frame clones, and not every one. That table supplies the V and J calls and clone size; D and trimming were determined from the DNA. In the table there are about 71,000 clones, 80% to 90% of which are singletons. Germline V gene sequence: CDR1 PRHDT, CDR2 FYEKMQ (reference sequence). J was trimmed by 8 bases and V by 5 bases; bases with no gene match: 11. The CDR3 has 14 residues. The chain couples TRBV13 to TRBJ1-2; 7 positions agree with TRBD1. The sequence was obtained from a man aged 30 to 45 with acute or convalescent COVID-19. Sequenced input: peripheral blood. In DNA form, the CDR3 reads TGTGCCAGCAGCCTCCGAGGGGGCCTCTCGGGCTACACCTTC. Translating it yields CASSLRGGLSGYTF.